The 14 T cell receptor beta chains presented below share a single source sample, sequenced in a study of T-cell reconstitution after alpha-beta-depleted transplantation in children. Molecular barcoding with unique molecular identifiers was used for the TCRbeta library. One entry per CDR3 protein results from TCRdb running MiXCR on the PCR reads. The sample consists of about 300,000 distinct CDR3 sequences, over 9% of them appearing once. Source: PBMCs, taken before TCRalphabeta/CD19-depleted stem cell transplant. The origin of the receptors is a boy less than two years old with acute myeloid leukemia, due to receive a stem cell transplant.

The V gene is TRBV13, the J gene TRBJ2-4; D remains unclear. CDR1 and CDR2 (germline): PRHDT, FYEKMQ (reference sequence). The CDR3 length is 16 residues. With 5 bases removed from V and 0 bases from J, the gap between germline ends came to 14 bases. For the CDR3, the DNA is TGTGCCAGCAGCCCGTTAGGCGAGCTAGCCAAAAACATTCAGTACTTC. It encodes CASSPLGELAKNIQYF.

This clonotype was recorded at least ten times. The chain employs TRBV28 and TRBJ2-7; D remains unclear. CDR3 length: 15 amino acids. V dropped 3 bases and J dropped 0 bases, with 12 bases sitting between them. Germline V gene lookup returns CDR1 MDHEN and CDR2 SYDVKM. CDR3 nucleotides: TGTGCCAGCAGTTTCGGCTCAAGGGCCTCCTACGAGCAGTACTTC. This codes for CASSFGSRASYEQYF.

This clonotype was picked up a small number of times. This chain uses TRBV5-1 with TRBJ2-3, with D uncertain. CDR1 and CDR2 (germline): SGHRS, YFSETQ. The V end was cut by 4 bases, the J end by 2 bases, with 14 bases between. CDR3 length: 15 residues. CDR3 nucleotide sequence: TGCGCCAGCAGCCCAGCGATCTCCGCCACAGATACGCAGTATTTT. Translated, it gives CASSPAISATDTQYF.

The table lists this clonotype with many counts. This chain joins TRBV14 and TRBJ1-1; 10 bases are shared with TRBD1. V dropped 6 bases and J dropped 0; count of bases not matched to a gene: 10. The CDR3 contains 17 residues. Germline-derived CDR1 and CDR2 are SGHDN and FVKESK. CDR3 sequence reads: CASSLIPGQGMNTEAFF. Here the CDR3 DNA reads TGTGCCAGCAGTCTGATCCCGGGACAGGGGATGAACACTGAAGCTTTCTTT. The whole variable domain, remainder taken from reference TRBV14 and TRBJ1-1, is EAGVTQFPSHSVIEKGQTVTLRCDPISGHDNLYWYRRVMGKEIKFLLHFVKESKQDESGMPNNRFLAERTGGTYSTLKVQPAELEDSGVYFCASSLIPGQGMNTEAFFGQGTRLTVV.

This clonotype occurred many times. The rearrangement uses TRBV14 and TRBJ2-2; D is unresolved. The CDR3 sequence is 15 residues long. The germline gives CDR1 SGHDN, CDR2 FVKESK. Trimming stripped 1 base from V and 5 bases from J, with 11 bases between. The CDR3 nucleotides are TGTGCCAGCAGCCAAGGCAGGTCCACTACCGGGGAGCTGTTTTTT. Its protein is CASSQGRSTTGELFF.

This clonotype was counted ten times or more. The CDR3 region has the DNA TGTGCCAGCAGTTTTACAGGGTCTTATAGCAATCAGCCCCAGCATTTT. Its protein product is CASSFTGSYSNQPQHF. The chain has TRBV28 and TRBJ1-5; weak D call: TRBD1 (6 bases). This CDR3 is 16 amino acids long. V lost 3 bases and J lost 0, with 12 bases in between. Germline loops: CDR1 MDHEN, CDR2 SYDVKM. Variable domain in full (rest from reference TRBV28 and TRBJ1-5): DVKVTQSSRYLVKRTGEKVFLECVQDMDHENMFWYRQDPGLGLRLIYFSYDVKMKEKGDIPEGYSVSREKKERFSLILESASTNQTSMYLCASSFTGSYSNQPQHFGDGTRLSIL.

This clonotype was recorded many times. The CDR3 is CASSLAVSSGRRTYNEQFF. The DNA of the CDR3 is TGTGCCAGCAGCTTAGCGGTTTCGAGCGGGAGAAGAACCTACAATGAGCAGTTCTTC. This chain uses TRBV7-2 with TRBJ2-1, with TRBD2 identical over 8 bases. J lost 2 bases, V lost 0 bases, and 12 bases had no gene match. There are 19 residues in the CDR3. Germline CDR1 and CDR2: SGHTA and FQGNSA.

This clonotype was counted ten times or more. J is TRBJ2-3 and V is TRBV7-2, with TRBD2 matching 14 bases. With V trimmed by 5 bases and J by 7 bases, 8 bases remained unmatched. The germline gives CDR1 SGHTA, CDR2 FQGNSA. The CDR3 extends over 16 amino acids. This CDR3 reads CASSPLGTSGGNTQYF. The CDR3 DNA reads TGTGCCAGCAGCCCACTGGGGACTAGCGGGGGAAATACGCAGTATTTT.

This chain uses TRBV20-1 with TRBJ1-2; 8 bases fit TRBD1. V dropped 5 bases and J dropped 1; count of bases not matched to a gene: 9. In germline, CDR1 is DFQATT, CDR2 SNEGSKA (reference sequence). The CDR3 is 15 residues long. The CDR3 coding sequence is TGCAGTGCTCAAAGGACAGGGACCCTTAACTATGGCTACACCTTC. Its translation: CSAQRTGTLNYGYTF.

The table lists this clonotype with many counts. DNA for the CDR3: TGTGCCAGCAGTTACTCGAGCAGGTCTTATGGCTACACCTTC. Its protein product is CASSYSSRSYGYTF. The chain joins TRBV6-2 or TRBV6-3 to TRBJ1-2; D ambiguous. Germline assignment: CDR1 MNHEY and CDR2 SVGEGT. V lost 0 bases, J lost 5 bases, and 10 bases lay in between. The CDR3 is made up of 14 amino acids.

This clonotype came up a few times. The chain couples TRBV6-2 or TRBV6-3 to TRBJ2-1; 8 nucleotides agree with TRBD2. CDR1 and CDR2 from the germline V gene are MNHEY and SVGEGT. This CDR3 is 13 amino acids long. V was pared by 8 bases and J by 5 bases, with 5 bases of the junction left unmatched. In DNA form, the CDR3 reads TGTGCCAGCGGTGTCGGGAGGGACAATGAGCAGTTCTTC. This codes for CASGVGRDNEQFF.

Ten or more counts support this clonotype. The junction departs from germline at one end; a sequencing error may be responsible. The genes are TRBV7-7 and TRBJ2-3; no definite D call. This CDR3 has 15 amino acids. Germline-derived CDR1 and CDR2 are SSHAT and FNYEAQ (reference sequence). CDR3 loop: CASSLGAWASDTQYF. The CDR3 nucleotides are TGTGCTAGCAGCTTAGGCGCCTGGGCTTCAGATACGCAGTATTTT.

This clonotype was observed a handful of times. The chain couples TRBV7-2 to TRBJ2-1; TRBD2 aligns across 10 bases. The ends lost 2 bases at V and 5 bases at J; junction bases unmatched: 3. Germline assignment: CDR1 SGHTA and CDR2 FQGNSA. CDR3 length equals 15 residues. This CDR3 is CASSLITSGNNEQFF. For the CDR3, the DNA is TGTGCCAGCAGCTTAATTACTAGCGGGAACAATGAGCAGTTCTTC. Drawing the rest from reference TRBV7-2 and TRBJ2-1, the complete variable domain is GAGVSQSPSNKVTEKGKDVELRCDPISGHTALYWYRQSLGQGLEFLIYFQGNSAPDKSGLPSDRFSAERTGGSVSTLTIQRTQQEDSAVYLCASSLITSGNNEQFFGPGTRLTVL.

This chain uses TRBV18 with TRBJ1-5; D remains ambiguous. V was clipped by 2 bases and J by 4 bases, with 9 bases between them. The CDR3 has 14 residues. Germline V CDR1 and CDR2: KGHSH, LQKENI. The CDR3, as DNA: TGTGCCAGCTCACCAGGCCAACAAAATCAGCCCCAGCATTTT. This codes for CASSPGQQNQPQHF. The complete variable domain, with remaining parts taken from reference TRBV18 and TRBJ1-5, reads NAGVMQNPRHLVRRRGQEARLRCSPMKGHSHVYWYRQLPEEGLKFMVYLQKENIIDESGMPKERFSAEFPKEGPSILRIQQVVRGDSAAYFCASSPGQQNQPQHFGDGTRLSIL.